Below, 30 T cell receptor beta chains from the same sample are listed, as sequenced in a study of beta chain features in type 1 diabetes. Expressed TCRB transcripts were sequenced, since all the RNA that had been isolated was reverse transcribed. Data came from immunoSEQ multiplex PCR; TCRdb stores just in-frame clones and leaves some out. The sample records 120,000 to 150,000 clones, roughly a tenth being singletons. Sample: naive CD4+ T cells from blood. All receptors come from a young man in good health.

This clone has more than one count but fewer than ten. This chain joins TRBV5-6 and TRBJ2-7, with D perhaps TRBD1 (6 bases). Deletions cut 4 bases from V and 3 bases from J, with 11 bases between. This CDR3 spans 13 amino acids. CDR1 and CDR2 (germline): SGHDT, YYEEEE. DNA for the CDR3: TGTGCCAGCAGCAGGGGACACTTCTACGAGCAGTACTTC. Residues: CASSRGHFYEQYF.

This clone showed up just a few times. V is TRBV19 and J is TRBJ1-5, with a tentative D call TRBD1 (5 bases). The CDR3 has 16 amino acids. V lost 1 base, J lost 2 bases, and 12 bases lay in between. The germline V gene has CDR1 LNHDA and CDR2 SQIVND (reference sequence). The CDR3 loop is CASSIAGQGGNQPQHF. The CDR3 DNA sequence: TGTGCCAGTAGTATAGCCGGCCAGGGCGGCAATCAGCCCCAGCATTTT. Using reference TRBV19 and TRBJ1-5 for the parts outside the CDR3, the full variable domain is DGGITQSPKYLFRKEGQNVTLSCEQNLNHDAMYWYRQDPGQGLRLIYYSQIVNDFQKGDIAEGYSVSREKKESFPLTVTSAQKNPTAFYLCASSIAGQGGNQPQHFGDGTRLSIL.

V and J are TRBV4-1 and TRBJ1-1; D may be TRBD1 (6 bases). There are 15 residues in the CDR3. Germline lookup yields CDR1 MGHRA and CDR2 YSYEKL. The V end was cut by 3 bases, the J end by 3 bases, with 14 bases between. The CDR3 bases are TGCGCCAGCAGCCATGGGCAGGGGCGGTACACTGAAGCTTTCTTT. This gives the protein CASSHGQGRYTEAFF.

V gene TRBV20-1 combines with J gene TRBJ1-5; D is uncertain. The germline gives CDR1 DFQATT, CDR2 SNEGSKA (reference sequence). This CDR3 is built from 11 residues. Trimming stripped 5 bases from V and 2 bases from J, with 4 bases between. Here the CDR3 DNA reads TGCAGTGCTCTTGGCAATCAGCCCCAGCATTTT. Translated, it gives CSALGNQPQHF.

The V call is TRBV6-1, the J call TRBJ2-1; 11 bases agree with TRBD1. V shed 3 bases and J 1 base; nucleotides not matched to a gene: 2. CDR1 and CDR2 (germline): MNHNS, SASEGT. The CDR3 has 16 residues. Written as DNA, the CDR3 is TGTGCCAGCAGTGAGGACAGGGGGCGATCCTACAATGAGCAGTTCTTC. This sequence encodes CASSEDRGRSYNEQFF.

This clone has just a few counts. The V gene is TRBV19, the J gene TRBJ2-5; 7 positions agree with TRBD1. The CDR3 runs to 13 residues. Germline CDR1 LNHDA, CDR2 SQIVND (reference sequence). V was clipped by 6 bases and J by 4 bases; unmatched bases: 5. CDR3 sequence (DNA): TGTGCCAGTAGCGGGACAGTGACAGAGACCCAGTACTTC. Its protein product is CASSGTVTETQYF. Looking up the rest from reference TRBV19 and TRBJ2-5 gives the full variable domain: DGGITQSPKYLFRKEGQNVTLSCEQNLNHDAMYWYRQDPGQGLRLIYYSQIVNDFQKGDIAEGYSVSREKKESFPLTVTSAQKNPTAFYLCASSGTVTETQYFGPGTRLLVL.

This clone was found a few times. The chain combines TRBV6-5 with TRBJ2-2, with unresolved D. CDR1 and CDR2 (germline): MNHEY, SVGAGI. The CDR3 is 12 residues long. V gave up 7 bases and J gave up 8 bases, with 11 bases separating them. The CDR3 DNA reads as TGTGCCAGCACCCCCGGAGTTGGGGAGCTGTTTTTT. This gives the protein CASTPGVGELFF.

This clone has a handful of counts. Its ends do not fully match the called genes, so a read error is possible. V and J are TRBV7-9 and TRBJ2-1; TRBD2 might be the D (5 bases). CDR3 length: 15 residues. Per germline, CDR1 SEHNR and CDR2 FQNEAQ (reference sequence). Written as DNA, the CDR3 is TGCGCCAGCAGCCAAGACGCGGGCTCCTACAATGAGCAGTTCTTC. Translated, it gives CASSQDAGSYNEQFF.

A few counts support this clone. CDR3 coding DNA: TGTGCCAGCAGTGGGGAGTATAATGAAAAACTGTTTTTT. Amino acid sequence: CASSGEYNEKLFF. The V call is TRBV2, the J call TRBJ1-4; D is uncertain. The CDR3 contains 13 residues. V lost 4 bases, J lost 4 bases, and 7 bases lay in between. Germline V gene sequence: CDR1 SNHLY, CDR2 FYNNEI.

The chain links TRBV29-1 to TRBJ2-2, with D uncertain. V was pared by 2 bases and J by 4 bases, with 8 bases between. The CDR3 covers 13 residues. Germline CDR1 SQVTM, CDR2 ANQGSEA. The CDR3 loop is CSVELTPTGELFF. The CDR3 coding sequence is TGCAGCGTTGAACTAACCCCCACCGGGGAGCTGTTTTTT.

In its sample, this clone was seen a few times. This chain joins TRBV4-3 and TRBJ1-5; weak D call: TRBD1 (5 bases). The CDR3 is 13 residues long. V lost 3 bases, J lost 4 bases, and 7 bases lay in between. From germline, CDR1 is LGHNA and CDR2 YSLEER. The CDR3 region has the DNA TGCGCCAGCAGCCAGGACACTAATCAGCCCCAGCATTTT. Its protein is CASSQDTNQPQHF.

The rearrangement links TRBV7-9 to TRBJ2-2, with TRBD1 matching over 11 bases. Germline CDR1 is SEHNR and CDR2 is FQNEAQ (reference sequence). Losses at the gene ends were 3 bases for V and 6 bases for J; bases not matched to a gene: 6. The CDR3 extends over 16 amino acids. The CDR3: CASSLLGQGVPGELFF. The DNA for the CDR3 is TGTGCCAGCAGCTTGTTGGGACAGGGGGTCCCCGGGGAGCTGTTTTTT.

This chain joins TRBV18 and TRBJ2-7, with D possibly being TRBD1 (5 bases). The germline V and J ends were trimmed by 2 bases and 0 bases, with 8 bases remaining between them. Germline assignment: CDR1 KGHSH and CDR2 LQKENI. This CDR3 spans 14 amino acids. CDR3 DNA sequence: TGTGCCAGCTCACCAGACAGCAGCTCCTACGAGCAGTACTTC. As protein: CASSPDSSSYEQYF.

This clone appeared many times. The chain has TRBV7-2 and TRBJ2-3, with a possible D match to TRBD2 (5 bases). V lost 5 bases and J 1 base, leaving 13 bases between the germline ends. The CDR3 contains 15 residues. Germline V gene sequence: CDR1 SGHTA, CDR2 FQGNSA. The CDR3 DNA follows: TGTGCCAGCAGCCGCTGGCGGGTCCGCACAGATACGCAGTATTTT. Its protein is CASSRWRVRTDTQYF.

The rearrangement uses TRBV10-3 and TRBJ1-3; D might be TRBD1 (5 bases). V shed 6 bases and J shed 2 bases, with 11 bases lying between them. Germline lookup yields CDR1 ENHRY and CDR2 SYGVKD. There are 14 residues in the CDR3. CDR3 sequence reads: CAISQGTAGNTIYF. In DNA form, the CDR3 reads TGTGCCATCAGCCAGGGCACCGCTGGAAACACCATATATTTT.

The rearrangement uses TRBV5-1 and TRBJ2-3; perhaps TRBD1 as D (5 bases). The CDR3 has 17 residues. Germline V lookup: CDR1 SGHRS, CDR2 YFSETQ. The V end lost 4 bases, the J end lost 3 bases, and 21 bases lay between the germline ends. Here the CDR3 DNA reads TGCGCCAGCAGCCACCAACCTGACAGTCTAGGAACAGATACGCAGTATTTT. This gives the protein CASSHQPDSLGTDTQYF.

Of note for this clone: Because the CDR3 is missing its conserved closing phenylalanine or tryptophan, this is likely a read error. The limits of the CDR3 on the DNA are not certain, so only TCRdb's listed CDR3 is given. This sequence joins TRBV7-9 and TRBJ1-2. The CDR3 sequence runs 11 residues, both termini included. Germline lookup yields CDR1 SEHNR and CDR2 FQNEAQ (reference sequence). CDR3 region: CASSSGEPITL.

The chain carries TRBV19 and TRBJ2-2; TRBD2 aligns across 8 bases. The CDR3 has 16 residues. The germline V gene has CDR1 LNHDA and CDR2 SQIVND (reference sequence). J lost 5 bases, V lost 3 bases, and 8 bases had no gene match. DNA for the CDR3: TGTGCCAGTAGTATTAGACCGGGGGGGATTACCGGGGAGCTGTTTTTT. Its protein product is CASSIRPGGITGELFF.

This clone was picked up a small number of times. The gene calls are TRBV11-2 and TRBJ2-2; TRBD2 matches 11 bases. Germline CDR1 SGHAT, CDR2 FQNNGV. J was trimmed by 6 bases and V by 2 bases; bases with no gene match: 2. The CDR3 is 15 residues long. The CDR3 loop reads CASSLSTSGAGELFF. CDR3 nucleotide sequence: TGTGCCAGCAGCTTATCGACTAGCGGGGCCGGGGAGCTGTTTTTT.

In DNA form, the CDR3 reads TGTGCCATCAGTGAGCCAGGACAGGGGCTCTACAATGAGCAGTTCTTC. Translated: CAISEPGQGLYNEQFF. V usage is TRBV10-3 and J usage is TRBJ2-1; 9 bases fit TRBD1. With 2 bases clipped from V and 3 bases from J, the junction kept 5 bases outside the gene matches. Germline V gives CDR1 ENHRY, CDR2 SYGVKD. This CDR3 has 16 amino acids.

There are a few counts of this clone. The CDR3, as DNA: TGTGCCAGCAGCTTAGCGTGGAGGGACACTGAAGCTTTCTTT. It translates to CASSLAWRDTEAFF. The chain couples TRBV7-2 to TRBJ1-1; D uncertain. Germline V CDR1 and CDR2: SGHTA, FQGNSA. The CDR3 loop spans 14 amino acids. Trimming removed 0 bases from V and 3 bases from J, with 8 bases in between.

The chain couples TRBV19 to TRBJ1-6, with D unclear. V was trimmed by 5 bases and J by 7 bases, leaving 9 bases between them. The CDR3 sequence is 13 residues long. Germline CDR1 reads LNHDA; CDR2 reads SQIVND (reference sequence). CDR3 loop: CASSPGWNSPLHF. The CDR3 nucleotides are TGTGCCAGTAGTCCGGGGTGGAATTCACCCCTCCACTTT. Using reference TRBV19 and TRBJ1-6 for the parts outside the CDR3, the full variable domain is DGGITQSPKYLFRKEGQNVTLSCEQNLNHDAMYWYRQDPGQGLRLIYYSQIVNDFQKGDIAEGYSVSREKKESFPLTVTSAQKNPTAFYLCASSPGWNSPLHFGNGTRLTVT.

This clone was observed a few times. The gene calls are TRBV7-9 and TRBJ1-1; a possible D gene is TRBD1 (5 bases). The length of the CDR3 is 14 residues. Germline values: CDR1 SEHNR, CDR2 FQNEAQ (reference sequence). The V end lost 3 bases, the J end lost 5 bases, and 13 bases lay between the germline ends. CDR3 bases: TGTGCCAGCAGCTTGGTGCAGGGTAGGACTGAAGCTTTCTTT. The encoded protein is CASSLVQGRTEAFF.

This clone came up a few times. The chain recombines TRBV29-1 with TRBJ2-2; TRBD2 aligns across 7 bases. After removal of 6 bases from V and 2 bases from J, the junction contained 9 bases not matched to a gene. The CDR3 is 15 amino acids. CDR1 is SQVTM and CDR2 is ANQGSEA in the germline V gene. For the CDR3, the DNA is TGCAGCGTCCGTGAGGCGGGGGTAAACACCGGGGAGCTGTTTTTT. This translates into CSVREAGVNTGELFF.

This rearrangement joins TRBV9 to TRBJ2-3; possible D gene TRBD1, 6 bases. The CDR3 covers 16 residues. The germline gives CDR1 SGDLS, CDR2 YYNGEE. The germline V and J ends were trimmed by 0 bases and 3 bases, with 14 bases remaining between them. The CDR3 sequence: CASSVGDRQGTDTQYF. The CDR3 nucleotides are TGTGCCAGCAGCGTAGGAGACAGGCAAGGTACAGATACGCAGTATTTT.

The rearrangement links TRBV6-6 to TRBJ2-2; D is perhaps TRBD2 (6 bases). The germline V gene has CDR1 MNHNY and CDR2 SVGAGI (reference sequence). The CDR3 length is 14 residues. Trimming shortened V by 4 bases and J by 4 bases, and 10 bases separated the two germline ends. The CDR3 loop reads CASSWTGSTGELFF. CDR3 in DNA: TGTGCCAGCAGTTGGACCGGGAGCACCGGGGAGCTGTTTTTT.

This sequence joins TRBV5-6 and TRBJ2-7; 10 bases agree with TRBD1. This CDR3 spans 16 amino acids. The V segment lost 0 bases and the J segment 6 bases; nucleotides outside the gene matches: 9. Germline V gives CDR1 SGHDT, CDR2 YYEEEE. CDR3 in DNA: TGTGCCAGCAGCTTGGACCCCGGGACAGGGGCTACCGAGCAGTACTTC. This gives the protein CASSLDPGTGATEQYF.

The CDR3 sequence is CASSQDGTGVYEQYF. CDR3 nucleotide sequence: TGCGCCAGCAGCCAAGATGGGACAGGAGTCTACGAGCAGTACTTC. The J gene is TRBJ2-7, the V gene TRBV4-1, with TRBD1 matching over 8 bases. The CDR3 extends over 15 amino acids. Germline assignment: CDR1 MGHRA and CDR2 YSYEKL. V was pared by 0 bases and J by 3 bases, with 4 bases of the junction left unmatched.

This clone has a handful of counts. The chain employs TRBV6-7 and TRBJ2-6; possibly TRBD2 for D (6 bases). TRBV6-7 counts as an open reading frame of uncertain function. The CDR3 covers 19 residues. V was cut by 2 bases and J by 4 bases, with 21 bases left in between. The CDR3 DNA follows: TGTGCCAGCAGTTACGCTCTTTATCCGGGGGTGAAGGGGGCCAACGTCCTGACTTTC. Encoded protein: CASSYALYPGVKGANVLTF.

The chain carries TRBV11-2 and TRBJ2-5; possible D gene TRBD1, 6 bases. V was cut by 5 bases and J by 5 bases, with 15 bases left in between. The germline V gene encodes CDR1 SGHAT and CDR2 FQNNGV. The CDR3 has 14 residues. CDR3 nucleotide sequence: TGTGCCAGCAGCATGAACAGGGTCGGGGAGACCCAGTACTTC. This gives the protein CASSMNRVGETQYF. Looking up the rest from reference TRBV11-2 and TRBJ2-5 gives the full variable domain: EAGVAQSPRYKIIEKRQSVAFWCNPISGHATLYWYQQILGQGPKLLIQFQNNGVVDDSQLPKDRFSAERLKGVDSTLKIQPAKLEDSAVYLCASSMNRVGETQYFGPGTRLLVL.